This T cell receptor beta chain was sequenced for a study of radiation and T cells in renal cell carcinoma. Clones were sequenced by immunoSEQ multiplex PCR, and TCRdb holds only the in-frame ones, with some missing. The sample lists roughly 130,000 clones, over 75% occurring once. The CDR3 spans 13 residues. V gave up 6 bases and J gave up 2 bases, with 11 bases separating them. Germline assignment: CDR1 LNHDA and CDR2 SQIVND (reference sequence). Time point denoted: blood 2 weeks post-SBRT. The treatment here: 15 Gy SBRT to primary tumor, nephrectomy 4 weeks later. Study outcomes and limitations: Pretreatment tumor biopsies were lacking, so baseline clonotypes are unknown. From baseline, blood top tumor clonotypes peaked at 2 weeks post-radiation.

Regarding this clone: Its antigen is still unknown.

This TCR was recovered from a woman aged 55-70 years with renal cell carcinoma. The chain combines TRBV19 with TRBJ2-7, with no clear D. The sample here was blood, taken from a patient whose treatment included radiotherapy and nephrectomy. For the CDR3, the DNA is TGTGCCAGTAGCGAGGTTCCAACCTACGAGCAGTACTTC. Translation gives CASSEVPTYEQYF.